This TCR beta chain was captured by sequencing in a study of vaccination and CD4 T cells after COVID-19 (dated by TCRdb to between 2021 and 2023). Describing the broader study: Every convalescent patient had a positive nasal swab PCR test for SARS-CoV-2, with mild disease in several patients and severe disease in one. The convalescent cohort comprised six males and four females, including two Hispanic individuals, seven Caucasians, two Asians and one multiracial person. Participants got two doses of the Pfizer-BioNTech BNT162b2 vaccine (n=8) or two doses of the Moderna mRNA-1273 vaccine (n=2). Post-COVID blood samples were collected from convalescent patients a median of approximately 93 days after diagnosis, with a range of about 30 to 161 days. Post-vaccine blood samples were obtained a median of around 74 days after the second vaccine dose, with a range of roughly 12 to 250 days. Three convalescent patients gave samples both early after vaccination (day 14) and late after vaccination (days 161 to 241). Culture stimuli were overlapping spike peptide pools from SARS-CoV-2 and from the common cold coronaviruses HCoV-NL63, HCoV-OC43 and HCoV-229E. Control cultures received a CEFX viral epitope pool as the positive control, an HIV-1 Nef peptide pool as the negative control, or no peptide. In nine to eleven COVID-19 convalescent patients and a few infection-naive healthy vaccine recipients, researchers compared the spike-specific CD4+ TCR repertoire from before mRNA vaccination with the repertoire from after.

Taken with the paper, the label for time point translates to: late sampling 161 to 241 days after vaccination in a few convalescent patients. In light of the paper, this sample's treatment or condition label describes: roughly 10-day PBMC culture with coronavirus spike peptide pools or control peptides (ViraFEST assay). The ViraFEST assay, used in the study, expanded antigen-specific T cells with peptide pools and then identified the expanded clonotypes through TCR sequencing. The convalescent patients' positive SARS-CoV-2 PCR tests were from March to December 2020, which was before the Alpha, Beta and Delta variants emerged in the United States. Around 2 million PBMCs per well were cultured in IMDM with approximately 4.9% human AB serum and 8 to 10 IU/ml IL-2, plus 10 ug/ml peptide pools. On days 3 and 7, half of the culture medium was replaced with fresh IL-2-containing medium. CD4+ T cells were isolated after around 9 days of culture through negative selection using the EasySep CD4+ T cell isolation kit. Ficoll-Paque Plus gradient centrifugation was used to isolate PBMCs from whole blood, and the isolated PBMCs were then either used fresh or cryopreserved at -140C. Each culture condition was generally run in triplicate wells.

Comments on this clonotype: Its antigen target is currently unknown. No clone much larger than this one lies a single base away; base qualities are absent.

The library was prepared using PCR. DNA from cultured CD4+ T cells was subjected to TCR sequencing with the Oncomine TCR Beta short-read assay at the Johns Hopkins FTIC core. The QIAamp micro DNA kit was used to extract genomic DNA from the cultured CD4+ T cells. Oncomine TCR Beta libraries made from cultured CD4+ T cells were pooled using unique dual indexes and sequenced on an Illumina iSeq 100. Under the source paper's analysis protocol: Non-productive sequences were removed, and CDR3s that did not start with C, did not end with F or W, or were shorter than 7 amino acids were discarded. Antigen-specific clonotypes were identified with the MANAFEST web application by comparing peptide-stimulated wells with reference and other culture wells. For a clone to be called positive, the clone needed an FDR below 0.05, an odds ratio above 5, and a productive frequency above 0.1% in at least two of three replicate wells. A clonotype was classed as cross-reactive if the clonotype showed significant expansion both in SARS-CoV-2 spike wells and in at least one common cold coronavirus spike condition. Similarity between CDR3 sequences was evaluated in R version 3.6.1 using Levenshtein distances (stringdist) and unrooted phylogenetic trees (ape). TCRdb handled the public reads itself, with Q25 trimming in fastp and clone calling in MiXCR, and kept productive beta chains. When rows share a CDR3 protein, they turn into one entry using the most common DNA and genes. The V and J calls, along with clone size, are taken from TCRdb and not from the paper's own processing. Recorded for this sample are about 15,000 distinct CDR3 sequences; 47% of them occurred a single time. 20% of the sample goes to the ten largest clones.

There are 13 amino acids in the CDR3, from cysteine to phenylalanine inclusive. Of the read, only the CDR3 DNA is kept; its 39 bases are in frame from base 1. Via the germline V gene (reference sequence), CDR1 is MNHEY and CDR2 SMNVEV. Unmatched junction bases come to 10, with V trimmed by 8 bases and J by 6 bases. Paper-wide results and their limitations: An increase in the median number of SARS-CoV-2-reactive clonotypes from more than 20 after infection to about 39 after vaccination was observed, but the change was not found to be significant. Of the vaccine-specific clones in convalescent patients, 304 of 307, or nearly all, reacted only to SARS-CoV-2 spike and did not cross-react with common cold coronaviruses. Relatively few convalescent patients were included in the study, and early timepoints after natural infection were not analyzed. In convalescent patients, a median roughly 85% of post-vaccine SARS-CoV-2-reactive clones were detected only after vaccination, and vaccine-specific priming was suggested by this finding.

This sequence was found in a human donor who had recovered from COVID-19. The source was CD4+ T cells from blood, cultured in vitro, collected about 7 months after SARS-CoV-2 vaccination. The chain is assembled from TRBV27 and TRBJ2-7; 7 nucleotides in the junction match TRBD2. The CDR3 region reads CASSEERGGEQYF. In nucleotides, the sequence is TGTGCCAGCTCCGAAGAGCGGGGCGGCGAGCAGTACTTC.